This TCR beta chain was sequenced in a study of cytomegalovirus exposure and HLA in healthy donors. V shed 10 bases and J shed 10 bases, with 32 bases lying between them. Germline V gene data show CDR1 as SNHLY and CDR2 as FYNNEI. This CDR3 comprises 17 residues. In the PCR, 60 Vbeta and 13 Jbeta primers were used. TCRdb keeps only in-frame clones here, not all; method: immunoSEQ multiplex PCR. In the table there are some 150,000 clones, just under 85% of which are singletons. The sequence came from a man aged 25-45 years in good health and CMV-seropositive. J is TRBJ2-1 and V is TRBV2; D unresolved. Specimen: PBMCs. The CDR3 sequence is CAISARPPPSPVEEQFF. The CDR3 nucleotides read TGTGCCATCAGCGCCAGGCCTCCTCCCTCTCCGGTGGAAGAGCAGTTCTTC. Using reference TRBV2 and TRBJ2-1 for the parts outside the CDR3, the full variable domain is EPEVTQTPSHQVTQMGQEVILRCVPISNHLYFYWYRQILGQKVEFLVSFYNNEISEKSEIFDDQFSVERPDGSNFTLKIRSTKLEDSAMYFCAISARPPPSPVEEQFFGPGTRLTVL.